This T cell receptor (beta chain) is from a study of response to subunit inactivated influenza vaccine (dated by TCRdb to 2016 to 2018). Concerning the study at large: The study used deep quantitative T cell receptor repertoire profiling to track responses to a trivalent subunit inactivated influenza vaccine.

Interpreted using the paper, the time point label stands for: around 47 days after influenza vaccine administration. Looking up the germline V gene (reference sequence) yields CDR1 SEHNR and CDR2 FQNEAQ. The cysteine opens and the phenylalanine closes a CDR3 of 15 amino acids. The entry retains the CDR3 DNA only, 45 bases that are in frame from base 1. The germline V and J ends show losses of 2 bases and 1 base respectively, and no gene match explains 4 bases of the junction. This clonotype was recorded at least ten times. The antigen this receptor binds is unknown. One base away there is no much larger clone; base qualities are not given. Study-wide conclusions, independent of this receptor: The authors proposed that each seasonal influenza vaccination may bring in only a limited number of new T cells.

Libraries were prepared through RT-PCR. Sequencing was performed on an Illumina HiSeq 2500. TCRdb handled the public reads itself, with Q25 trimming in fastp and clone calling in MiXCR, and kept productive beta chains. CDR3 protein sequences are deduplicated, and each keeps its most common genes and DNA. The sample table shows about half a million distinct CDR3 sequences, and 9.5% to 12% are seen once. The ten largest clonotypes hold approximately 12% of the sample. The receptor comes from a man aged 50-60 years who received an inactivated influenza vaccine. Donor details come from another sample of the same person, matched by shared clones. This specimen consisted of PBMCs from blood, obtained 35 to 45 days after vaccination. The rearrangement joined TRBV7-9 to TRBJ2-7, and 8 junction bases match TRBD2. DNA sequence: TGTGCCAGCAGCTTAACGACTAGCGTTTCCTACGAGCAGTACTTC. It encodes CASSLTTSVSYEQYF.